This T cell receptor beta chain is from a study of regulatory T cells in long-lasting Graves disease. Overall study results and limits: Persistent-disease Graves' patients showed less TCR diversity than new cases.

Many counts were recorded for this clonotype. As yet, its antigen is unknown. Time point reported: newly diagnosed GD, antithyroid drugs for less than 3 months. The TCR library was prepared using RNA isolated from PBMCs. Building of the TCR beta libraries involved iRepertoire HTBI primers and Arm-PCR of CDR3 regions. Each CDR3 protein gets one entry after TCRdb re-called the multiplex PCR reads with MiXCR. The data contain 620,000 or so distinct CDR3 sequences, about 16% of them singletons. Germline lookup yields CDR1 MDHEN and CDR2 SYDVKM. V lost 7 bases and J 3 bases, leaving 12 bases between the germline ends. The length of the CDR3 is 13 residues. A further study also used this sample, focusing on T cells in Graves' hyperthyroidism and ophthalmopathy.

This sequence originates from a woman aged 25 to 39 with Graves disease. This specimen was peripheral blood mononuclear cells (PBMCs), taken at new diagnosis, from a patient treated with antithyroid drugs. V and J are TRBV28 and TRBJ1-1, with a possible D match to TRBD1 (5 bases). Written as DNA, the CDR3 is TGTGCCAGCACCCTGGGGGGATACACTGAAGCTTTCTTT. This codes for CASTLGGYTEAFF.